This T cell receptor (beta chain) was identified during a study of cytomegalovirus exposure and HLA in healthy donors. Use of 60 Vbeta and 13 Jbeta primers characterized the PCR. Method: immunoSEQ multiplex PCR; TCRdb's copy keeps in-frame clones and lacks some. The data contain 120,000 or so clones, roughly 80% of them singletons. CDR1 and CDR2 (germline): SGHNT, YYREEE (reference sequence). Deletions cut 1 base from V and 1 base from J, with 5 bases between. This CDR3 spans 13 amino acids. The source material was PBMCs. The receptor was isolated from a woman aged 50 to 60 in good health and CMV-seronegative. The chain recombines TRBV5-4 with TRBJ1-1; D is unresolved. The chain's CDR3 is CASSLFRNTEAFF. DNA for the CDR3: TGTGCCAGCAGCTTGTTCCGGAACACTGAAGCTTTCTTT.